The 15 T cell receptor beta chains presented below share a single source sample, sequenced in a study of identical twins. TCRdb re-called the 5' RACE reads with MiXCR, one entry per CDR3 protein. The sample has 350,000 to 500,000 distinct CDR3 sequences; around 20% are singletons. Sequenced input: naive T cells sorted from blood. The receptors originated from a man aged 45 to 65 in good health.

Written as DNA, the CDR3 is TGTGCCACCAGCAGGAGCGAGGCAGATACGCAGTATTTT. It yields the protein CATSRSEADTQYF. The chain carries TRBV15 and TRBJ2-3; D remains unclear. The ends were cut back, 3 bases at V and 4 bases at J, with 8 bases in the middle. Germline V gives CDR1 LNHNV, CDR2 YYDKDF (reference sequence). The CDR3 consists of 13 residues.

The chain is built from TRBV11-2 and TRBJ2-5; possible D gene TRBD1, 5 bases. CDR3 size: 14 residues. Trimming took 5 bases from V and 7 from J, leaving 17 bases between them. CDR1 is SGHAT, CDR2 FQNNGV, per germline. The CDR3 sequence: CASSRSGQGLTQYF. Written as DNA, the CDR3 is TGTGCCAGCAGCCGATCCGGGCAGGGATTGACCCAGTACTTC. Variable domain in full (rest from reference TRBV11-2 and TRBJ2-5): EAGVAQSPRYKIIEKRQSVAFWCNPISGHATLYWYQQILGQGPKLLIQFQNNGVVDDSQLPKDRFSAERLKGVDSTLKIQPAKLEDSAVYLCASSRSGQGLTQYFGPGTRLLVL.

The chain links TRBV6-2 or TRBV6-3 to TRBJ2-1, with D perhaps TRBD2 (6 bases). Germline-derived CDR1 and CDR2 are MNHEY and SVGEGT. Between the trimmed V and J ends, which lost 4 bases and 11 bases, there was a span of 9 bases. This CDR3 has 11 amino acids. The CDR3 region is CASSSREKQFF. The CDR3 DNA reads TGTGCCAGCAGTTCCCGGGAGAAGCAGTTCTTC.

J is TRBJ2-3 and V is TRBV7-2, with 9 bases lining up with TRBD1. The length of the CDR3 is 15 residues. The ends lost 7 bases at V and 5 bases at J; junction bases unmatched: 10. The germline gives CDR1 SGHTA, CDR2 FQGNSA. CDR3 amino acids: CASTRTGAYGDTQYF. The CDR3 nucleotides are TGTGCCAGCACCCGGACAGGGGCTTACGGAGATACGCAGTATTTT.

A few counts support this clonotype. The chain carries TRBV6-5 and TRBJ1-6; D uncertain. In germline, CDR1 is MNHEY, CDR2 SVGAGI. The CDR3 loop spans 15 amino acids. Trimming left V 2 bases short and J 7 bases short, with 12 bases between. CDR3 in amino acids: CASSYEGIRNSPLHF. The DNA for the CDR3 is TGTGCCAGCAGTTACGAGGGCATAAGGAATTCACCCCTCCACTTT.

V is TRBV5-6 and J is TRBJ1-6, with D possibly TRBD1 on 5 matching bases. There are 16 residues in the CDR3. CDR1 is SGHDT, CDR2 YYEEEE, per germline. Trimming left V 2 bases short and J 0 bases short, with 9 bases between. The CDR3 region is CASSFGGSSYNSPLHF. The CDR3 DNA reads TGTGCCAGCAGCTTTGGGGGGAGCTCCTATAATTCACCCCTCCACTTT.

This clonotype was counted many times. The chain combines TRBV7-2 with TRBJ2-7; D is possibly TRBD1 (7 bases). CDR1 and CDR2 (germline): SGHTA, FQGNSA. The CDR3 has 13 amino acids. V was cut by 10 bases and J by 6 bases, with 19 bases left in between. CDR3 residues: CATAGGGNAEQYF. The CDR3 DNA sequence: TGTGCCACCGCAGGGGGAGGAAATGCCGAGCAGTACTTC.

The rearrangement uses TRBV29-1 and TRBJ2-1; 7 bases are shared with TRBD2. The CDR3 is 14 residues long. The V gene's germline CDR1 is SQVTM and CDR2 ANQGSEA. With V trimmed by 2 bases and J by 3 bases, 4 bases remained unmatched. CDR3 nucleotide sequence: TGCAGCGTTGAATTAGCGGGCGTCTACAATGAGCAGTTCTTC. Translated: CSVELAGVYNEQFF.

In this sample, this clonotype turned up a few times. The CDR3 DNA sequence: TGCGCCAGCAGCCAAGAGTCGGGGACCAAAAACATTCAGTACTTC. This translates into CASSQESGTKNIQYF. This sequence joins TRBV4-3 and TRBJ2-4; D is possibly TRBD2 (5 bases). Trimming left V 0 bases short and J 2 bases short, with 8 bases between. CDR3 length equals 15 residues. From germline, CDR1 is LGHNA and CDR2 YSLEER.

The J gene is TRBJ2-4, the V gene TRBV12-3 or TRBV12-4, with D possibly matching TRBD1 (5 bases). This CDR3 contains 13 residues. V lost 3 bases to trimming and J lost 9 bases, with 12 bases between them. The chain's CDR3 is CASSLRQGGIQYF. Here the CDR3 DNA reads TGTGCCAGCAGTTTGAGGCAGGGTGGCATTCAGTACTTC.

This clonotype has at least ten counts. CDR3 amino acids: CSARDLLAVANTGELFF. CDR3 sequence (DNA): TGCAGTGCTAGAGATCTACTAGCGGTCGCGAACACCGGGGAGCTGTTTTTT. This sequence joins TRBV20-1 and TRBJ2-2; 8 bases agree with TRBD2. Germline CDR1 DFQATT, CDR2 SNEGSKA (reference sequence). The CDR3 has 17 residues. V dropped 0 bases and J dropped 0; count of bases not matched to a gene: 6.

The chain has TRBV6-5 and TRBJ2-1, with a weak D call TRBD2 (5 bases). The CDR3 consists of 14 residues. Trimming left V 2 bases short and J 8 bases short, with 13 bases between. Germline V lookup: CDR1 MNHEY, CDR2 SVGAGI. The DNA of the CDR3 is TGTGCCAGCAGTTACGTAGCGAGGCGGGATGAGCAGTTCTTC. Translating it yields CASSYVARRDEQFF.

This clonotype turned up a few times. This chain joins TRBV5-1 and TRBJ2-3; 7 nucleotides align to TRBD2. From germline, CDR1 is SGHRS and CDR2 YFSETQ. This CDR3 region has 16 residues. With 0 bases clipped from V and 2 bases from J, the junction kept 6 bases outside the gene matches. The CDR3 protein is CASSLALAAATDTQYF. Written as DNA, the CDR3 is TGCGCCAGCAGCTTGGCTCTAGCGGCGGCCACAGATACGCAGTATTTT.

A few counts support this clonotype. The chain joins TRBV7-6 to TRBJ2-1; D not certain. Trimming shortened V by 1 base and J by 0 bases, and 7 bases separated the two germline ends. Germline V gene sequence: CDR1 SGHVS, CDR2 FNYEAQ. This CDR3 is 15 amino acids long. The CDR3 nucleotides are TGTGCCAGCAGCTTAGGGCCAGTCTCCTACAATGAGCAGTTCTTC. Translation gives CASSLGPVSYNEQFF. The full variable domain, completed using reference TRBV7-6 and TRBJ2-1, is GAGVSQSPRYKVTKRGQDVALRCDPISGHVSLYWYRQALGQGPEFLTYFNYEAQQDKSGLPNDRFSAERPEGSISTLTIQRTEQRDSAMYRCASSLGPVSYNEQFFGPGTRLTVL.

This clonotype was seen a few times. The V gene is TRBV28, the J gene TRBJ2-7, with TRBD1 identical over 7 bases. The germline CDR1 and CDR2 sequences are MDHEN and SYDVKM. V was clipped by 8 bases and J by 2 bases; unmatched bases: 6. The CDR3 is 13 residues long. Written as DNA, the CDR3 is TGTGCCAGCGAAAGGACAGGAACCTACGAGCAGTACTTC. Translating gives CASERTGTYEQYF.